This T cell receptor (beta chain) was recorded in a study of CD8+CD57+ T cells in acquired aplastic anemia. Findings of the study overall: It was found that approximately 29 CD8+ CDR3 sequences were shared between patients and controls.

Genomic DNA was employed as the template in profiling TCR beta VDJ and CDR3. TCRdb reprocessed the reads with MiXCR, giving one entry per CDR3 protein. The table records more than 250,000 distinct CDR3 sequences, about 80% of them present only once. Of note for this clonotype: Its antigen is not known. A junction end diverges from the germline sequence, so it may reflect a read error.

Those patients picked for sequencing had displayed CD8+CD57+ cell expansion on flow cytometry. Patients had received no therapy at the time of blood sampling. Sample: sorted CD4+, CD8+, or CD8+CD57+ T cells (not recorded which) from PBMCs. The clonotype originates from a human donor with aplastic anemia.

In nucleotides, the CDR3 is TGTGCCACCAGTGATTTAGCGGGTGACACCGAGGAGCTGTTCTTT. Amino acids: CATSDLAGDTEELFF. V is TRBV24-1 and J is TRBJ2-1; tentative D call: TRBD2 (6 bases). Germline assignment: CDR1 KGHDR and CDR2 SFDVKD. The CDR3 totals 15 residues.